Given below is one T cell receptor beta chain in context. The sample contains more than one DNA sequence encoding this CDR3. The sample is drawn from a study of cytomegalovirus exposure and HLA in healthy donors. The study ran its PCR with 60 Vbeta and 13 Jbeta primers. Profiled with immunoSEQ multiplex PCR; TCRdb holds only in-frame clones, not every one. The profile covers 180,000 or so clones, with about three quarters appearing a single time and less than 1% taken by the ten largest. J lost 4 bases, V lost 3 bases, and 1 base had no gene match. CDR1 SEHNR and CDR2 FQNEAQ come from the germline V gene (reference sequence). The CDR3 sequence is 13 residues long.

The sequence derives from a female donor in good health and CMV-seronegative. Material: PBMCs. The chain uses TRBV7-9 and TRBJ2-7, with TRBD1 matching 9 bases. CDR3 sequence reads: CASSFGQGYEQYF. The CDR3 DNA follows: TGTGCCAGCAGCTTCGGACAGGGGTACGAGCAGTACTTC.